This passage covers 14 T cell receptor beta chains from one sample sequenced in a study of blood T cell repertoires in COVID-19. The table came from immunoSEQ multiplex PCR; TCRdb's copy has only in-frame clones and leaves some out. The profile covers approximately 350,000 clones, with 88% appearing a single time and about 7% taken by the ten largest. The sample consisted of peripheral blood. The receptors here all came from a woman in her 70s with COVID-19, enrolled during active disease.

J is TRBJ1-6 and V is TRBV7-2; 8 bases are a match to TRBD1. Germline values: CDR1 SGHTA, CDR2 FQGNSA. The CDR3 totals 15 residues. Trimming took 5 bases from V and 7 from J; bases not matched to a gene: 7. The CDR3 nucleotides read TGTGCCAGCAGCACGCGACAGGGGATCAATTCACCCCTCCACTTT. It codes for CASSTRQGINSPLHF. Together with reference TRBV7-2 and TRBJ1-6, the CDR3 gives the full variable domain: GAGVSQSPSNKVTEKGKDVELRCDPISGHTALYWYRQSLGQGLEFLIYFQGNSAPDKSGLPSDRFSAERTGGSVSTLTIQRTQQEDSAVYLCASSTRQGINSPLHFGNGTRLTVT.

The V gene is TRBV7-8, the J gene TRBJ2-7; the match to TRBD1 covers 10 bases. Per germline, CDR1 SGHVS and CDR2 FQNEAQ. Trimming cost V 5 bases and J 2 bases; bases outside gene matches: 3. The CDR3 runs to 14 residues. The CDR3 spells CASSPGQGAYEQYF. The CDR3 DNA reads as TGTGCCAGCAGCCCCGGACAGGGGGCCTACGAGCAGTACTTC.

This chain joins TRBV27 and TRBJ1-5; 7 bases are a match to TRBD1. The CDR3 consists of 17 residues. Germline V lookup: CDR1 MNHEY, CDR2 SMNVEV (reference sequence). V was pared by 0 bases and J by 7 bases, with 12 bases of the junction left unmatched. The CDR3 is CASSLSFSAGGDQPQHF. CDR3 bases: TGTGCCAGCAGTTTATCGTTTTCGGCAGGGGGAGACCAGCCCCAGCATTTT.

V usage is TRBV28 and J usage is TRBJ1-1; D is unresolved. This CDR3 spans 14 amino acids. V dropped 5 bases and J dropped 5 bases, with 15 bases sitting between them. Per germline, CDR1 MDHEN and CDR2 SYDVKM. The chain's CDR3 is CASSPLDSITEAFF. In nucleotides, the CDR3 is TGTGCCAGCAGTCCTCTCGACTCTATTACTGAAGCTTTCTTT.

In its sample, this clone was seen a few times. This chain links TRBV30 with TRBJ1-2, with 7 bases that match TRBD1. J was trimmed by 8 bases and V by 0 bases; bases with no gene match: 6. Germline CDR1 is GTSNPN and CDR2 is SVGIG (reference sequence). The CDR3 consists of 13 residues. The CDR3 protein is CAWSVRTGIGYTF. The CDR3 DNA is TGTGCCTGGAGTGTACGGACAGGCATAGGCTACACCTTC.

This clone turned up a few times. The V call is TRBV7-2, the J call TRBJ2-7; TRBD2 is a possible D gene (5 bases). This CDR3 is built from 14 residues. From germline, CDR1 is SGHTA and CDR2 FQGNSA. Trimming took 1 base from V and 3 from J, leaving 10 bases between them. For the CDR3, the DNA is TGTGCCAGCAGCTTAGGCCCGGGAATCTACGAGCAGTACTTC. Translating gives CASSLGPGIYEQYF.

The chain carries TRBV29-1 and TRBJ1-4; TRBD1 agrees at 7 bases. Germline V gene sequence: CDR1 SQVTM, CDR2 ANQGSEA. The CDR3 is 13 residues long. The V segment lost 7 bases and the J segment 4 bases; nucleotides outside the gene matches: 6. CDR3: CSGYRGNNEKLFF. The CDR3 DNA follows: TGCAGCGGTTACAGGGGTAATAATGAAAAACTGTTTTTT.

The V gene is TRBV3-1 (or the pseudogene TRBV3-2), the J gene TRBJ1-1; perhaps TRBD1 as D (6 bases). This CDR3 contains 14 residues. Germline V gives CDR1 LGHDT, CDR2 YNNKEL (reference sequence). The V gene lost 3 bases and the J gene lost 5 bases, with 13 bases spanning the gap. The DNA of the CDR3 is TGTGCCAGCAGCCAGGGGGAGGGGGGAACTGAAGCTTTCTTT. Translating it yields CASSQGEGGTEAFF.

The gene calls are TRBV19 and TRBJ1-5; D is possibly TRBD1 (5 bases). V gave up 6 bases and J gave up 0 bases, with 12 bases separating them. The CDR3 loop spans 15 amino acids. Germline CDR1 reads LNHDA; CDR2 reads SQIVND (reference sequence). The CDR3 here is CASSPTVISNQPQHF. The CDR3 DNA follows: TGTGCCAGTAGCCCGACAGTGATTAGCAATCAGCCCCAGCATTTT.

The chain links TRBV3-1 (or the pseudogene TRBV3-2) to TRBJ2-5; 9 nucleotides align to TRBD2. V lost 7 bases, J lost 2 bases, and 8 bases stayed unmatched. CDR1 LGHDT and CDR2 YNNKEL come from the germline V gene (reference sequence). CDR3 length equals 15 residues. The CDR3 DNA reads TGTGCCAGCATTAGGGGTAGCGGGGGACAAGAGACCCAGTACTTC. This translates into CASIRGSGGQETQYF.

The rearrangement joins TRBV5-1 to TRBJ2-2, with D maybe TRBD1 (6 bases). There are 15 residues in the CDR3. Trimming took 4 bases from V and 5 from J, leaving 15 bases between them. Germline V gives CDR1 SGHRS, CDR2 YFSETQ. The DNA of the CDR3 is TGCGCCAGCAGCGGCACAGGGATGAAGACCGGGGAGCTGTTTTTT. Protein sequence: CASSGTGMKTGELFF.

The chain recombines TRBV2 with TRBJ2-4; TRBD1 agrees at 9 bases. J lost 7 bases, V lost 3 bases, and 1 base had no gene match. CDR3 length: 13 residues. Germline V lookup: CDR1 SNHLY, CDR2 FYNNEI. The CDR3 sequence is CASSETGGNIQYF. CDR3 coding DNA: TGTGCCAGCAGTGAGACAGGGGGGAACATTCAGTACTTC.

The gene calls are TRBV18 and TRBJ1-2; 8 bases align to TRBD1. CDR1 and CDR2 from the germline V gene are KGHSH and LQKENI. The V segment lost 0 bases and the J segment 8 bases; nucleotides outside the gene matches: 5. The CDR3 runs 14 residues. The CDR3 DNA reads as TGTGCCAGCTCACCACCGGGGACAGGTGTAGGCTACACCTTC. Its protein product is CASSPPGTGVGYTF.

About this clone itself: The sample has other DNA sequences that encode this CDR3 too. The rearrangement links TRBV28 to TRBJ1-5; tentative D call: TRBD1 (5 bases). The germline V gene has CDR1 MDHEN and CDR2 SYDVKM. Trimming stripped 3 bases from V and 0 bases from J, with 6 bases between. This CDR3 region has 14 residues. CDR3 sequence: CASSFGGSNQPQHF. The DNA of the CDR3 is TGTGCCAGCAGTTTCGGGGGTAGCAATCAGCCCCAGCATTTT.